This T cell receptor (beta chain) was recovered during a study of patients and donors after allogeneic stem cell transplantation. This clonotype has a handful of counts. This CDR3 comprises 15 residues. CDR1 is SGDLS, CDR2 YYNGEE, per germline. Trimming removed 3 bases at V and 8 bases at J, with 17 bases between. TCRdb re-analysed the RT-PCR reads in MiXCR, keeping a single row per CDR3 protein. The sample consists of about a million distinct CDR3 sequences, around 17% of them appearing once. The rearrangement joins TRBV9 to TRBJ1-4; D is uncertain. The clonotype comes from a human donor who was either an allogeneic HSCT recipient or a stem cell or donor lymphocyte infusion donor (not recorded which). It is not recorded whose cells these are; they may come from a transplant donor. The sample consisted of blood, either unsorted or a sorted T cell fraction (not recorded which). CDR3 in amino acids: CASSAGQSGREKLFF. The CDR3, as DNA: TGTGCCAGCAGCGCGGGTCAATCCGGACGGGAAAAACTGTTTTTT.